Following are 27 T cell receptor beta chains from one sample sequenced in a study of response to subunit inactivated influenza vaccine. TCRdb fed the RT-PCR reads into MiXCR, producing one record per CDR3 protein. The sample holds approximately 700,000 distinct CDR3 sequences, approximately 14% seen once. The sequenced sample was PBMCs from blood, obtained less than 13 days after vaccination. Every receptor here comes from a man between 45 and 60 years old who received an inactivated influenza vaccine.

This clonotype has more than one count but fewer than ten. This rearrangement joins TRBV24-1 to TRBJ2-2, with D perhaps being TRBD1 or TRBD2 (6 bases each). CDR3 length equals 18 residues. Germline-derived CDR1 and CDR2 are KGHDR and SFDVKD. V was clipped by 5 bases and J by 4 bases, with 22 bases between them. The CDR3, as DNA: TGTGCCACCAGTGGAGGTGATCTATCAGGAGGGGGCACCGGGGAGCTGTTTTTT. Residues: CATSGGDLSGGGTGELFF.

The chain employs TRBV15 and TRBJ2-3; TRBD2 might be the D (5 bases). This CDR3 spans 15 amino acids. V gave up 1 base and J gave up 8 bases, with 16 bases separating them. Germline CDR1 reads LNHNV; CDR2 reads YYDKDF (reference sequence). CDR3 in amino acids: CATSRVPGIRGTQYF. The CDR3 nucleotides read TGTGCCACCAGCAGAGTCCCGGGAATCCGGGGTACGCAGTATTTT. The full variable domain, its missing parts supplied by reference TRBV15 and TRBJ2-3, is DAMVIQNPRYQVTQFGKPVTLSCSQTLNHNVMYWYQQKSSQAPKLLFHYYDKDFNNEADTPDNFQSRRPNTSFCFLDIRSPGLGDTAMYLCATSRVPGIRGTQYFGPGTRLTVL.

V is TRBV9 and J is TRBJ2-3; 13 bases align to TRBD2. The CDR3 has 16 residues. In germline, CDR1 is SGDLS, CDR2 YYNGEE. Germline trimming cut 4 bases from V and 5 bases from J; bases unmatched to any gene: 7. Written as DNA, the CDR3 is TGTGCCAGCAGCCTGAGGACTAGCGGGGGCCAAGATACGCAGTATTTT. This codes for CASSLRTSGGQDTQYF.

The chain employs TRBV20-1 and TRBJ2-1, with 8 bases identical to TRBD2. CDR1 DFQATT and CDR2 SNEGSKA come from the germline V gene (reference sequence). The V segment lost 5 bases and the J segment 2 bases; nucleotides outside the gene matches: 5. This CDR3 has 14 amino acids. CDR3 nucleotides: TGCAGTGCTGATAGCGGGGTGGCCTACAATGAGCAGTTCTTC. Translation: CSADSGVAYNEQFF.

This clonotype appeared many times. The chain uses TRBV29-1 and TRBJ2-1; 8 positions match TRBD2. CDR3 length: 12 residues. The trim removed 5 bases at V and 7 bases at J, leaving 4 bases unmatched. The germline CDR1 and CDR2 sequences are SQVTM and ANQGSEA. CDR3 DNA: TGCAGCGTTTTTGGCGGGGGGAATGAGCAGTTCTTC. This sequence encodes CSVFGGGNEQFF.

This clonotype was counted only a few times. The chain uses TRBV28 and TRBJ2-5; D possibly corresponds to TRBD2 (6 bases). Germline V gives CDR1 MDHEN, CDR2 SYDVKM. The length of the CDR3 is 14 residues. Between the trimmed V and J ends, which lost 4 bases and 4 bases, there was a span of 13 bases. CDR3 protein: CASSSLAGRETQYF. The CDR3 nucleotides are TGTGCCAGCAGTTCCCTCGCGGGAAGAGAGACCCAGTACTTC.

The table lists this clonotype with a few counts. J is TRBJ2-3 and V is TRBV3-1, with TRBD2 matching 12 bases. The germline V gene encodes CDR1 LGHDT and CDR2 YNNKEL (reference sequence). The CDR3 loop spans 15 amino acids. Trimming took 8 bases from V and 2 from J; bases not matched to a gene: 5. The CDR3 loop reads CASRLAGVPTDTQYF. In DNA, the CDR3 is TGTGCCAGCCGACTAGCGGGGGTGCCCACAGATACGCAGTATTTT.

The chain uses TRBV4-3 and TRBJ1-1; D remains unclear. This CDR3 has 14 amino acids. Germline V lookup: CDR1 LGHNA, CDR2 YSLEER. The V gene lost 3 bases and the J gene lost 0 bases, with 8 bases spanning the gap. CDR3 protein: CASSQSGMNTEAFF. In DNA form, the CDR3 reads TGCGCCAGCAGCCAGAGTGGAATGAACACTGAAGCTTTCTTT.

The V gene is TRBV10-3, the J gene TRBJ2-5, with TRBD1 matching over 10 bases. V shed 8 bases and J 5 bases; nucleotides not matched to a gene: 5. The germline V gene encodes CDR1 ENHRY and CDR2 SYGVKD. This CDR3 comprises 13 residues. CDR3 loop: CAIAPGQGETQYF. The CDR3 DNA sequence: TGTGCCATCGCCCCGGGACAGGGGGAGACCCAGTACTTC.

The rearrangement uses TRBV19 and TRBJ2-5; D may be TRBD1 (5 bases). The CDR3 covers 15 residues. V was shortened by 3 bases and J by 3 bases, with 14 bases between the two germline ends. The germline CDR1 and CDR2 sequences are LNHDA and SQIVND (reference sequence). The CDR3 bases are TGTGCCAGTAGTATCACGGCAGGGAAAGAAGAGACCCAGTACTTC. Encoded protein: CASSITAGKEETQYF.

The chain couples TRBV20-1 to TRBJ2-5; D remains ambiguous. The CDR3 has 15 residues. The germline CDR1 and CDR2 sequences are DFQATT and SNEGSKA (reference sequence). The V gene lost 1 base and the J gene lost 1 base, with 13 bases spanning the gap. The chain's CDR3 is CSARGDRAAQETQYF. Here the CDR3 DNA reads TGCAGTGCTAGAGGCGACCGGGCCGCCCAAGAGACCCAGTACTTC.

There are many counts of this clonotype. The chain is built from TRBV5-1 and TRBJ2-5, with D perhaps matching TRBD1 or TRBD2 (5 bases each). CDR1 and CDR2 from the germline V gene are SGHRS and YFSETQ. The CDR3 runs to 13 residues. Trimming took off 4 bases at V and 3 bases at J, with 10 bases between the two ends. In nucleotides, the CDR3 is TGCGCCAGCAGCCGGGACGCCAAAGAGACCCAGTACTTC. This encodes CASSRDAKETQYF.

This clonotype occurred a few times. The genes are TRBV7-8 and TRBJ2-2; D call uncertain. The CDR3 covers 13 residues. The germline V gene has CDR1 SGHVS and CDR2 FQNEAQ. V dropped 4 bases and J dropped 6 bases, with 9 bases sitting between them. The chain's CDR3 is CASSSDLAGELFF. CDR3 sequence (DNA): TGTGCCAGCAGCTCCGACTTGGCCGGGGAGCTGTTTTTT.

This clonotype was counted only a few times. The V and J genes are TRBV14 and TRBJ2-2, with D perhaps being TRBD1 or TRBD2 (6 bases each). The CDR3 is 16 residues long. The V and J ends lost 3 bases and 6 bases respectively, with 17 bases between them. From germline, CDR1 is SGHDN and CDR2 FVKESK. This chain's CDR3 is CASSQQRRGVAGELFF. The CDR3 DNA reads TGTGCCAGCAGCCAGCAACGGAGGGGGGTCGCCGGGGAGCTGTTTTTT.

DNA for the CDR3: TGCGCCAGCAGCCAAGATACGGGAGTAGGGAATGAGCAGTTCTTC. Translation gives CASSQDTGVGNEQFF. The V and J genes are TRBV4-3 and TRBJ2-1; weak D call: TRBD2 (6 bases). CDR1 LGHNA and CDR2 YSLEER come from the germline V gene. The CDR3 covers 15 residues. V dropped 0 bases and J dropped 7 bases, with 13 bases sitting between them.

Many counts were recorded for this clonotype. The rearrangement joins TRBV15 to TRBJ1-1, with D maybe TRBD1 (5 bases). CDR3 length equals 14 residues. CDR1 LNHNV and CDR2 YYDKDF come from the germline V gene (reference sequence). The V end was cut by 1 base, the J end by 5 bases, with 11 bases between. The CDR3, as DNA: TGTGCCACCAGCAGAGTGCGGGGGTTAACTGAAGCTTTCTTT. This codes for CATSRVRGLTEAFF.

This clonotype was seen a handful of times. The genes are TRBV20-1 and TRBJ2-3; possibly TRBD2 for D (5 bases). The length of the CDR3 is 12 residues. V was pared by 5 bases and J by 4 bases, with 10 bases between. Germline CDR1 reads DFQATT; CDR2 reads SNEGSKA (reference sequence). CDR3 residues: CSALRAPDTQYF. The DNA for the CDR3 is TGCAGTGCTCTGAGGGCCCCAGATACGCAGTATTTT.

This clonotype was observed a few times. The V call is TRBV29-1, the J call TRBJ1-2; D is undetermined. The CDR3 has 13 residues. Germline-derived CDR1 and CDR2 are SQVTM and ANQGSEA. V was shortened by 6 bases and J by 8 bases, with 19 bases between the two germline ends. The CDR3 DNA is TGCAGCGTGCCGGGCGCTCTGATCGGAGGCTACACCTTC. Its translation is CSVPGALIGGYTF. The full variable domain, rest sourced from reference TRBV29-1 and TRBJ1-2, is SAVISQKPSRDICQRGTSLTIQCQVDSQVTMMFWYRQQPGQSLTLIATANQGSEATYESGFVIDKFPISRPNLTFSTLTVSNMSPEDSSIYLCSVPGALIGGYTFGSGTRLTVV.

This clonotype appeared a few times. The gene calls are TRBV10-3 and TRBJ2-1; perhaps TRBD2 as D (6 bases). In germline, CDR1 is ENHRY, CDR2 SYGVKD. V lost 4 bases to trimming and J lost 6 bases, with 22 bases between them. The CDR3 loop spans 17 amino acids. The CDR3 DNA reads TGTGCCATCAGTGCATCTCCCGGGACTGTGATTTCCAATGAGCAGTTCTTC. Translating it yields CAISASPGTVISNEQFF.

The V gene is TRBV5-1, the J gene TRBJ2-3; 7 positions agree with TRBD2. V trimming: 4 bases; J trimming: 0 bases; junction bases outside the gene matches: 14. The CDR3 consists of 18 residues. Germline V gene data show CDR1 as SGHRS and CDR2 as YFSETQ. Here the CDR3 reads CASSVKRDYRASTDTQYF. The CDR3 DNA is TGCGCCAGCAGCGTAAAACGGGACTACCGAGCTAGCACAGATACGCAGTATTTT.

This clonotype has a handful of counts. The genes are TRBV20-1 and TRBJ1-1; unclear D gene. The germline V gene encodes CDR1 DFQATT and CDR2 SNEGSKA (reference sequence). V gave up 3 bases and J gave up 6 bases, with 17 bases separating them. CDR3 length equals 14 residues. The CDR3 here is CSASQTVYGAEAFF. The CDR3 DNA reads as TGCAGTGCTAGCCAGACTGTTTATGGGGCTGAAGCTTTCTTT.

This clonotype came up a few times. The chain is built from TRBV7-2 and TRBJ2-5; D is ambiguous. Trimming pared 4 bases from V and 0 bases from J, leaving 6 bases between. The CDR3 has 13 residues. Germline V CDR1 and CDR2: SGHTA, FQGNSA. CDR3 protein: CASSSLYQETQYF. The CDR3 nucleotides are TGTGCCAGCAGCTCCCTTTACCAAGAGACCCAGTACTTC.

This clonotype was detected ten times or more. The CDR3 reads CASSFSGENIQYF. For the CDR3, the DNA is TGTGCCAGCAGTTTTTCTGGGGAAAACATTCAGTACTTC. The V gene is TRBV12-3 or TRBV12-4, the J gene TRBJ2-4; D not resolved. CDR3 length: 13 residues. The ends were cut back, 3 bases at V and 5 bases at J, with 8 bases in the middle.

This clonotype occurred a few times. The rearrangement uses TRBV12-3 or TRBV12-4 and TRBJ2-7; 12 bases match TRBD2. This CDR3 is built from 14 residues. J was trimmed by 6 bases and V by 4 bases; bases with no gene match: 4. The CDR3 DNA reads TGTGCCAGCAGTTCACTAGCGGGAGGTACCGAGCAGTACTTC. Amino acids: CASSSLAGGTEQYF.

The chain carries TRBV27 and TRBJ2-3; 9 positions agree with TRBD2. Germline V gene lookup returns CDR1 MNHEY and CDR2 SMNVEV (reference sequence). The J segment lost 5 bases and the V segment lost 3 bases, leaving 6 bases of the junction unmatched. The CDR3 has 15 residues. DNA for the CDR3: TGTGCCAGCAGTTTGGGCGGGAGGGCCCTAGATACGCAGTATTTT. Encoded protein: CASSLGGRALDTQYF.

The V gene is TRBV20-1, the J gene TRBJ2-1; the match to TRBD2 covers 7 bases. V lost 6 bases and J lost 9; bases outside the gene matches: 11. CDR1 DFQATT and CDR2 SNEGSKA come from the germline V gene (reference sequence). The length of the CDR3 is 13 residues. CDR3 in DNA: TGCAGTGCCCGACTAGCTTGGGCCACTGAGCAGTTCTTC. This gives the protein CSARLAWATEQFF.

This clonotype was counted a few times. V usage is TRBV5-1 and J usage is TRBJ1-2; D is possibly TRBD1 (5 bases). Deletions cut 6 bases from V and 6 bases from J, with 18 bases between. This CDR3 region has 14 residues. The germline V gene encodes CDR1 SGHRS and CDR2 YFSETQ. The CDR3 is CASKSGGSGDGYTF. In nucleotides, the CDR3 is TGCGCCAGCAAGAGTGGGGGAAGTGGCGATGGCTACACCTTC.